A single sample is the source of the 11 T cell receptor beta chains below, sequenced in a study of vaccination effects on CD4 cells after COVID-19. Antigen-specific CD4+ T cell clonotypes were called by their expansion after viral peptide-pool culture in ViraFEST. A roughly 11-day culture period preceded the isolation of CD4+ T cells. It was two doses of either the BNT162b2 or mRNA-1273 vaccine that participants received. TCRdb's table, derived via immunoSEQ multiplex PCR, lists solely in-frame clones and lacks some. The data contain under 85,000 clones, over 75% of them singletons. Their cognate antigens are unknown. Specimen: CD4+ T cells from PBMCs cultured with HCoV-OC43 spike peptides, collected after COVID-19 vaccination. As for subset: HCoV-OC43 spike overlapping peptide pool stimulation. Source of these receptors: a human donor who received a COVID-19 vaccine.

The chain couples TRBV19 to TRBJ1-4; no definite D call. The length of the CDR3 is 12 residues. Germline CDR1 and CDR2: LNHDA and SQIVND (reference sequence). The germline V and J ends were trimmed by 3 bases and 7 bases, with 6 bases remaining between them. The CDR3 coding sequence is TGTGCCAGTAGTATTTGGGGTGAAAAACTGTTTTTT. Its translation: CASSIWGEKLFF.

V usage is TRBV20-1 and J usage is TRBJ1-1; D gene unclear. Germline CDR1 is DFQATT and CDR2 is SNEGSKA (reference sequence). The CDR3 length is 11 residues. DNA for the CDR3: TGCAGCGCGGGCAAGAACACTGAAGCTTTCTTT. Translated: CSAGKNTEAFF.

This rearrangement joins TRBV9 to TRBJ2-5; D might be TRBD2 (6 bases). Trimming left V 4 bases short and J 0 bases short, with 13 bases between. Germline-derived CDR1 and CDR2 are SGDLS and YYNGEE. The CDR3 covers 15 residues. The chain's CDR3 is CASSPGTLDQETQYF. In DNA form, the CDR3 reads TGTGCCAGCAGCCCCGGGACTCTTGACCAAGAGACCCAGTACTTC.

The rearrangement links TRBV30 to TRBJ2-7; D gene ambiguous. Germline V lookup: CDR1 GTSNPN, CDR2 SVGIG (reference sequence). V was clipped by 0 bases and J by 2 bases, with 8 bases between them. The CDR3 has 13 amino acids. This CDR3 is CAWSVGATYEQYV. CDR3 coding DNA: TGTGCCTGGAGTGTAGGAGCGACCTACGAGCAGTACGTC.

The J gene is TRBJ1-1, the V gene TRBV18, with TRBD1 matching 12 bases. The CDR3 extends over 15 amino acids. Per the germline V gene, CDR1 is KGHSH and CDR2 is LQKENI. After removal of 2 bases from V and 6 bases from J, the junction contained 4 bases not matched to a gene. CDR3 region: CASSPGTGGFPEAFF. The CDR3 DNA reads as TGTGCCAGCTCACCAGGGACAGGGGGCTTCCCTGAAGCTTTCTTT.

In this sample, this clone turned up a few times. The rearrangement links TRBV9 to TRBJ2-7, with a weak D call TRBD1 (6 bases). V was clipped by 4 bases and J by 0 bases, with 14 bases between them. In germline, CDR1 is SGDLS, CDR2 YYNGEE. There are 15 residues in the CDR3. The DNA of the CDR3 is TGTGCCAGCAGCACGAGCACAGGGTGCTCCTACGAGCAGTACGTC. It translates to CASSTSTGCSYEQYV.

This chain's CDR3 is CSSRTRSSTDTQYF. For the CDR3, the DNA is TGCAGCTCACGGACACGATCTAGCACAGATACGCAGTATTTT. The chain joins TRBV29-1 to TRBJ2-3, with a possible D match to TRBD1 (5 bases). V was clipped by 8 bases and J by 0 bases, with 15 bases between them. Germline lookup yields CDR1 SQVTM and CDR2 ANQGSEA. The CDR3 has 14 residues.

The chain uses TRBV7-2 and TRBJ1-1, with no clear D. CDR1 SGHTA and CDR2 FQGNSA come from the germline V gene. Trimming removed 2 bases from V and 0 bases from J, with 7 bases in between. This CDR3 region has 14 residues. DNA of the CDR3: TGTGCCAGCAGCTTATTTCAGCTGAACACTGAAGCTTTCTTT. This translates into CASSLFQLNTEAFF.

In this sample, this clone turned up a few times. This rearrangement joins TRBV12-3 or TRBV12-4 to TRBJ2-2, with 7 bases that match TRBD1. This CDR3 is built from 13 residues. Trimming cost V 7 bases and J 6 bases; bases outside gene matches: 5. The CDR3 region has the DNA TGTGCCAGCATAACAGGGGTCCCCGGGGAGCTGTTTTTT. Translating it yields CASITGVPGELFF.

This chain connects TRBV11-3 to TRBJ2-1; 10 bases fit TRBD2. This CDR3 is 16 amino acids long. The junction had 5 bases not matched to a gene; V was cut back by 5 bases and J by 1 base. Germline V gene data show CDR1 as SGHNT and CDR2 as YENEEA. CDR3 in amino acids: CASSPAAGGSYNEQFF. The CDR3 DNA reads TGTGCCAGCAGCCCCGCAGCGGGGGGGTCCTACAATGAGCAGTTCTTC.

The chain combines TRBV19 with TRBJ2-5; D tentatively reads TRBD1 or TRBD2 (5 bases each). Per germline, CDR1 LNHDA and CDR2 SQIVND (reference sequence). The CDR3 sequence is 13 residues long. Between the trimmed V and J ends, which lost 2 bases and 9 bases, there was a span of 13 bases. CDR3 nucleotide sequence: TGTGCCAGTAGTATAATGGGACGAGGAGCCCAGTACTTC. Residues: CASSIMGRGAQYF.